A single sample is the source of the 5 T cell receptor beta chains below, sequenced in a study of cytomegalovirus exposure and HLA in healthy donors. Primers: 60 Vbeta forward and 13 Jbeta reverse. The data were produced by immunoSEQ multiplex PCR, yet TCRdb's version contains in-frame clones alone and is incomplete. Here the sample spans some 200,000 clones, about four fifths being singletons. Source material: PBMCs. Receptors originate from a female donor in good health and CMV-seronegative.

The chain joins TRBV25-1 to TRBJ2-7, with 10 bases lining up with TRBD1. The CDR3 contains 15 residues. Germline V lookup: CDR1 MGHDK, CDR2 SYGVNS. The V and J ends lost 4 bases and 3 bases, in that order; junction bases with no gene match: 6. DNA for the CDR3: TGTGCCAGCAGTGGTCGGGACAGGGGCGTCTACGAGCAGTACTTC. This translates into CASSGRDRGVYEQYF.

The V call is TRBV5-6, the J call TRBJ2-7, with 10 nucleotides matching TRBD2. Losses at the gene ends were 4 bases for V and 2 bases for J; bases not matched to a gene: 6. The CDR3 runs to 15 residues. Germline V gene data show CDR1 as SGHDT and CDR2 as YYEEEE. The CDR3 loop reads CASSATLAGAYEQYF. The CDR3 region has the DNA TGTGCCAGCAGCGCAACCCTAGCGGGGGCCTACGAGCAGTACTTC.

The chain is built from TRBV10-3 and TRBJ2-3; D unclear. Germline V lookup: CDR1 ENHRY, CDR2 SYGVKD. The germline V and J ends were trimmed by 3 bases and 1 base, with 11 bases remaining between them. This CDR3 has 15 amino acids. CDR3 sequence reads: CAISEPENRTDTQYF. CDR3 nucleotide sequence: TGTGCCATCAGTGAACCGGAGAACCGCACAGATACGCAGTATTTT.

J is TRBJ2-3 and V is TRBV6-5; D not resolved. The germline V gene encodes CDR1 MNHEY and CDR2 SVGAGI. There are 14 residues in the CDR3. V was pared by 5 bases and J by 0 bases, with 9 bases between. The CDR3 here is CASSLDPSTDTQYF. The DNA of the CDR3 is TGTGCCAGCAGTCTAGACCCCAGCACAGATACGCAGTATTTT.

The chain carries TRBV29-1 and TRBJ2-7; TRBD1 aligns across 8 bases. The V and J ends lost 0 bases and 2 bases, in that order; junction bases with no gene match: 3. Germline lookup yields CDR1 SQVTM and CDR2 ANQGSEA. This CDR3 region has 14 residues. The CDR3 DNA reads as TGCAGCGTTGAAGATGACAGGGGCCCCTACGAGCAGTACTTC. This gives the protein CSVEDDRGPYEQYF.